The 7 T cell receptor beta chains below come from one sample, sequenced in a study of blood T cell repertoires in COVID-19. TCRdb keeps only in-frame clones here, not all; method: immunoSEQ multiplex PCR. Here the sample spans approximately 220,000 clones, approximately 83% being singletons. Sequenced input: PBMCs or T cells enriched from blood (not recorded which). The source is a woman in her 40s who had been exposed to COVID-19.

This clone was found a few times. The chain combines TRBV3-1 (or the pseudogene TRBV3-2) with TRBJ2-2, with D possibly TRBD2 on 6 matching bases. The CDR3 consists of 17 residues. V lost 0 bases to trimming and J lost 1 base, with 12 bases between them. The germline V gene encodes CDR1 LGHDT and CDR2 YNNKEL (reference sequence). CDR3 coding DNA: TGTGCCAGCAGCCAAGAGTGGAGGGCGAGGAACACCGGGGAGCTGTTTTTT. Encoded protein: CASSQEWRARNTGELFF.

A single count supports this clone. CDR3 sequence reads: CAWSGQETQYF. The CDR3 region has the DNA TGTGCCTGGAGTGGCCAGGAGACCCAGTACTTC. V is TRBV30 and J is TRBJ2-5, with D uncertain. The CDR3 is made up of 11 amino acids. CDR1 GTSNPN and CDR2 SVGIG come from the germline V gene (reference sequence). V was pared by 1 base and J by 5 bases, with 5 bases between.

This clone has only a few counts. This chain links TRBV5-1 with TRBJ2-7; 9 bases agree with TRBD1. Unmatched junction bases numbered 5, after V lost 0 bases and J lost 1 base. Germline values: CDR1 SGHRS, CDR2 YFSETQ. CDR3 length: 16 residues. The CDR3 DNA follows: TGCGCCAGCAGCTTGGCAGGGACAGGGATGTCCTACGAGCAGTACTTC. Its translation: CASSLAGTGMSYEQYF. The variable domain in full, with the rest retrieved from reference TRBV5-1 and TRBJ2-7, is KAGVTQTPRYLIKTRGQQVTLSCSPISGHRSVSWYQQTPGQGLQFLFEYFSETQRNKGNFPGRFSGRQFSNSRSEMNVSTLELGDSALYLCASSLAGTGMSYEQYFGPGTRLTVT.

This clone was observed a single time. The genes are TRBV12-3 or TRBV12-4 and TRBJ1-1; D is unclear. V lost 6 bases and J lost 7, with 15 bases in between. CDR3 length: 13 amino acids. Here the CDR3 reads CASSLVEGGEAFF. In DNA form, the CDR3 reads TGTGCCAGCAGCCTTGTTGAAGGCGGTGAAGCTTTCTTT.

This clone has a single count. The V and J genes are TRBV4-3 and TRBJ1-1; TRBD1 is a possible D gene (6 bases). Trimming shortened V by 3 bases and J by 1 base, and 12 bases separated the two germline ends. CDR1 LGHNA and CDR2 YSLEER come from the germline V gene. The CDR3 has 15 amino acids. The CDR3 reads CASSQDDRTNTEAFF. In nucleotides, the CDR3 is TGCGCCAGCAGCCAGGACGACAGGACGAACACTGAAGCTTTCTTT.

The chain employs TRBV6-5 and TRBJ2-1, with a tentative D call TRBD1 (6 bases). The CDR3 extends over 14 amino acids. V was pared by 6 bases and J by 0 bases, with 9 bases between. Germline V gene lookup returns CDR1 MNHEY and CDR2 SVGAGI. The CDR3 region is CASRTGSSYNEQFF. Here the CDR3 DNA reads TGTGCCAGCAGAACAGGGAGCTCCTACAATGAGCAGTTCTTC.

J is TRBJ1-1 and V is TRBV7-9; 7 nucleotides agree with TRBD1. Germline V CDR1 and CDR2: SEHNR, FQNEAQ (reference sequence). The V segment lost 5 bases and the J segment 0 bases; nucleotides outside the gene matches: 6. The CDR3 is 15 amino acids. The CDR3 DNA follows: TGTGCCAGCAGCCAAAGGGACAGCTTGAACACTGAAGCTTTCTTT. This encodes CASSQRDSLNTEAFF.